These 21 T cell receptor beta chains were all obtained from the same sample, sequenced in a study of cytomegalovirus exposure and HLA in healthy donors. Repertoires were generated with immunoSEQ multiplex PCR, while TCRdb's copy carries only in-frame clones and drops some. Of 150,000 to 200,000 clones listed, roughly 89% are singletons. The sample was PBMCs. These receptors were collected from a woman aged 18-29 years in good health and CMV-seropositive.

The rearrangement links TRBV11-3 to TRBJ2-1; D is possibly TRBD2 (6 bases). The length of the CDR3 is 17 residues. The ends were cut back, 4 bases at V and 6 bases at J, with 22 bases in the middle. Per the germline V gene, CDR1 is SGHNT and CDR2 is YENEEA. CDR3 amino acids: CASSSRAGTSQSNEQFF. As DNA, the CDR3 is TGTGCCAGCAGCTCGCGGGCCGGGACTTCCCAAAGCAATGAGCAGTTCTTC.

The gene calls are TRBV5-1 and TRBJ2-7, with 8 bases that match TRBD1. J lost 5 bases, V lost 0 bases, and 7 bases had no gene match. Germline V gives CDR1 SGHRS, CDR2 YFSETQ. The CDR3 sequence is 15 residues long. The CDR3 nucleotides read TGCGCCAGCAGCTTGGCCAGCAGGGGGCTCGACGAGCAGTACTTC. As protein: CASSLASRGLDEQYF.

This clone was found once. V and J are TRBV5-5 and TRBJ1-2, with 7 nucleotides matching TRBD1. Germline V gene data show CDR1 as SGHKS and CDR2 as YYEKEE (reference sequence). Trimming cost V 0 bases and J 3 bases; bases outside gene matches: 11. This CDR3 region has 17 residues. CDR3 amino acids: CASSLAQRRGHYYGYTF. As DNA, the CDR3 is TGTGCCAGCAGCTTGGCCCAAAGGAGGGGGCATTACTATGGCTACACCTTC.

This clone has more than one count but fewer than ten. The chain recombines TRBV7-8 with TRBJ2-7; the match to TRBD1 covers 9 bases. Germline V gene data show CDR1 as SGHVS and CDR2 as FQNEAQ. This CDR3 has 15 amino acids. V shed 5 bases and J 2 bases; nucleotides not matched to a gene: 7. The CDR3: CASSRWTGEPYEQYF. CDR3 nucleotides: TGTGCCAGCAGCAGATGGACAGGGGAACCCTACGAGCAGTACTTC.

The gene calls are TRBV4-2 and TRBJ2-7; TRBD2 matches at 8 bases. CDR1 and CDR2 (germline): LGHNA, YNFKEQ. This CDR3 has 15 residues. J lost 1 base, V lost 3 bases, and 5 bases had no gene match. This CDR3 is CASSQTAGVSYEQYF. In nucleotides, the CDR3 is TGTGCCAGCAGCCAGACAGCGGGAGTTTCCTACGAGCAGTACTTC.

V is TRBV7-2 and J is TRBJ2-3, with D perhaps matching TRBD1 (5 bases). V was pared by 1 base and J by 6 bases, with 8 bases between. CDR3 size: 13 residues. CDR1 is SGHTA, CDR2 FQGNSA, per germline. The CDR3, as DNA: TGTGCCAGCAGCTTAGGGACATTGGATACGCAGTATTTT. Translating gives CASSLGTLDTQYF.

The CDR3 DNA reads TGTGCCAGCAGCGCAGTTCTAGTCGGAGCGGCAGATACGCAGTATTTT. This codes for CASSAVLVGAADTQYF. This chain joins TRBV5-4 and TRBJ2-3; tentative D call: TRBD2 (5 bases). The germline CDR1 and CDR2 sequences are SGHNT and YYREEE (reference sequence). This CDR3 comprises 16 residues. V was trimmed by 4 bases and J by 4 bases, leaving 19 bases between them.

This rearrangement joins TRBV7-9 to TRBJ2-2; the match to TRBD2 covers 7 bases. V gave up 5 bases and J gave up 6 bases; unmatched junction bases: 9. The CDR3 spans 15 residues. Per germline, CDR1 SEHNR and CDR2 FQNEAQ (reference sequence). DNA for the CDR3: TGTGCCAGCAGCCCCCGGGGAGGGGACGCCGGGGAGCTGTTTTTT. Translation gives CASSPRGGDAGELFF. The full variable domain, in which reference TRBV7-9 and TRBJ2-2 provide the parts outside the CDR3, is DTGVSQNPRHKITKRGQNVTFRCDPISEHNRLYWYRQTLGQGPEFLTYFQNEAQLEKSRLLSDRFSAERPKGSFSTLEIQRTEQGDSAMYLCASSPRGGDAGELFFGEGSRLTVL.

This chain joins TRBV18 and TRBJ2-7, with TRBD2 matching 10 bases. The V segment lost 0 bases and the J segment 6 bases; nucleotides outside the gene matches: 8. From germline, CDR1 is KGHSH and CDR2 LQKENI. The CDR3 is 16 amino acids. The CDR3 DNA reads TGTGCCAGCTCACCACCGAGGGCTAGCGGGAGAATCGAGCAGTACTTC. Protein product: CASSPPRASGRIEQYF.

The chain uses TRBV9 and TRBJ1-3, with no clear D. The CDR3 runs 15 residues. The ends were cut back, 0 bases at V and 4 bases at J, with 11 bases in the middle. CDR1 is SGDLS and CDR2 is YYNGEE in the germline V gene. CDR3 sequence reads: CASSVVATGGNTIYF. For the CDR3, the DNA is TGTGCCAGCAGCGTAGTGGCCACGGGAGGAAACACCATATATTTT.

The V gene is TRBV29-1, the J gene TRBJ2-1; TRBD2 matches 9 bases. The CDR3 loop spans 17 amino acids. The V and J ends lost 0 bases and 9 bases, in that order; junction bases with no gene match: 15. CDR1 and CDR2 (germline): SQVTM, ANQGSEA. The CDR3 bases are TGCAGCGTTGAAGATCGGGGACTAGCTGAGGTAGAGGGTGAGCAGTTCTTC. Amino acids: CSVEDRGLAEVEGEQFF.

Points on this clone: One junction end does not reproduce the germline sequence, and a read error may be involved. The gene calls are TRBV4-1 and TRBJ2-1, with 10 bases identical to TRBD2. In germline, CDR1 is MGHRA, CDR2 YSYEKL. The CDR3 spans 16 residues. The CDR3 bases are TGCGCCAGCAGCCAAGGGACTAGCGGAGCCTACAATGAGCGGTTCTTC. Translation gives CASSQGTSGAYNERFF.

The V call is TRBV5-1, the J call TRBJ2-1; 7 bases fit TRBD2. From germline, CDR1 is SGHRS and CDR2 YFSETQ. This CDR3 comprises 15 residues. The trim removed 7 bases at V and 8 bases at J, leaving 15 bases unmatched. CDR3 in amino acids: CASLPWGGGRDEQFF. DNA of the CDR3: TGCGCCAGCCTCCCCTGGGGGGGAGGGCGTGATGAGCAGTTCTTC.

The chain carries TRBV27 and TRBJ2-2; possible D gene TRBD2, 6 bases. Germline-derived CDR1 and CDR2 are MNHEY and SMNVEV (reference sequence). This CDR3 region has 15 residues. V lost 6 bases to trimming and J lost 6 bases, with 17 bases between them. CDR3 sequence (DNA): TGTGCCAGCAGCCCGGGAGTGGGGTATGCCGGGGAGCTGTTTTTT. Translating it yields CASSPGVGYAGELFF.

The chain has TRBV4-1 and TRBJ1-5, with TRBD1 as a possible D gene (6 bases). V lost 6 bases and J 0 bases, leaving 18 bases between the germline ends. The CDR3 is 17 residues long. Germline-derived CDR1 and CDR2 are MGHRA and YSYEKL. This CDR3 reads CASSLQGPQYSNQPQHF. CDR3 coding DNA: TGCGCCAGCAGTCTACAGGGTCCGCAGTATAGCAATCAGCCCCAGCATTTT.

V usage is TRBV29-1 and J usage is TRBJ1-5; D gene unclear. The CDR3 covers 13 residues. Looked up from germline, CDR1 is SQVTM and CDR2 is ANQGSEA. Trimming stripped 4 bases from V and 7 bases from J, with 14 bases between. As DNA, the CDR3 is TGCAGCGTTGTGACTAGGGAAGGACAGCCCCAGCATTTT. Translating gives CSVVTREGQPQHF.

The chain recombines TRBV7-9 with TRBJ2-7, with 9 nucleotides matching TRBD1. This CDR3 spans 14 amino acids. J was trimmed by 6 bases and V by 4 bases; bases with no gene match: 7. Germline CDR1 is SEHNR and CDR2 is FQNEAQ (reference sequence). CDR3 DNA sequence: TGTGCCAGCAGCTCCGGGACAGGGTCAGGCGAGCAGTACTTC. Its translation is CASSSGTGSGEQYF. The entire variable domain, with the rest obtained from reference TRBV7-9 and TRBJ2-7, is as follows: DTGVSQNPRHKITKRGQNVTFRCDPISEHNRLYWYRQTLGQGPEFLTYFQNEAQLEKSRLLSDRFSAERPKGSFSTLEIQRTEQGDSAMYLCASSSGTGSGEQYFGPGTRLTVT.

The gene calls are TRBV6-5 and TRBJ1-2; 7 nucleotides agree with TRBD1. In germline, CDR1 is MNHEY, CDR2 SVGAGI. Trimming cost V 7 bases and J 8 bases; bases outside gene matches: 10. CDR3 size: 13 residues. The CDR3 region is CASTPRQGRGYTF. DNA of the CDR3: TGTGCCAGCACCCCCAGACAGGGTCGCGGCTACACCTTC.

The chain has TRBV5-6 and TRBJ2-1; 12 bases fit TRBD2. Germline V gene data show CDR1 as SGHDT and CDR2 as YYEEEE. This CDR3 has 17 residues. The V and J ends lost 3 bases and 4 bases, in that order; junction bases with no gene match: 8. The CDR3 DNA sequence: TGTGCCAGCAGCTACGGACTAGCGGGACCTATATACAATGAGCAGTTCTTC. Translated: CASSYGLAGPIYNEQFF. The variable domain in full, completed from reference TRBV5-6 and TRBJ2-1, reads DAGVTQSPTHLIKTRGQQVTLRCSPKSGHDTVSWYQQALGQGPQFIFQYYEEEERQRGNFPDRFSGHQFPNYSSELNVNALLLGDSALYLCASSYGLAGPIYNEQFFGPGTRLTVL.

The chain recombines TRBV27 with TRBJ2-2, with TRBD2 identical over 10 bases. J lost 5 bases, V lost 4 bases, and 7 bases had no gene match. The germline V gene has CDR1 MNHEY and CDR2 SMNVEV (reference sequence). CDR3 length equals 16 residues. The CDR3 here is CASSWSGRGRTGELFF. As DNA, the CDR3 is TGTGCCAGCAGTTGGAGCGGGAGGGGTAGAACCGGGGAGCTGTTTTTT.

The V call is TRBV6-6, the J call TRBJ2-5; D is possibly TRBD1 (6 bases). V lost 6 bases and J lost 2, with 13 bases in between. This CDR3 has 14 residues. Germline CDR1 MNHNY, CDR2 SVGAGI (reference sequence). The CDR3 sequence: CASRVTGLQETQYF. In DNA, the CDR3 is TGTGCCAGCAGAGTTACAGGGCTACAAGAGACCCAGTACTTC.